The 20 T cell receptor beta chains below all came from one sample that was sequenced in a study of T-cell memory formation after mild COVID-19. TCRdb ran MiXCR on the 5' RACE reads and lists one entry per CDR3 protein. The sample carries more than 450,000 distinct CDR3 sequences, roughly 18% recorded once. Material: PBMCs or a T cell subset sorted from them (not recorded which). These receptor sequences come from an adult woman who had mild COVID-19 (a few samples of this study predate the infection). Cell type and time point are not known.

The DNA of the CDR3 is TGTGCCAGCAACCTGGGACAGACCACTGAAGCTTTCTTT. Residues: CASNLGQTTEAFF. The chain couples TRBV6-5 to TRBJ1-1; 7 positions match TRBD1. Germline trimming cut 7 bases from V and 4 bases from J; bases unmatched to any gene: 6. The CDR3 has 13 residues. CDR1 MNHEY and CDR2 SVGAGI come from the germline V gene.

Only a few counts were recorded for this clonotype. The chain links TRBV12-3 or TRBV12-4 to TRBJ2-1; tentatively, D is TRBD1 (6 bases). This CDR3 contains 13 residues. V lost 7 bases and J 4 bases, leaving 11 bases between the germline ends. The DNA of the CDR3 is TGTGCCAGCACCAAAGGGGGTTACAATGAGCAGTTCTTC. Translation: CASTKGGYNEQFF.

This clonotype was observed a handful of times. J is TRBJ1-4 and V is TRBV20-1; D is perhaps TRBD1 (5 bases). In germline, CDR1 is DFQATT, CDR2 SNEGSKA (reference sequence). With 4 bases removed from V and 10 bases from J, the gap between germline ends came to 19 bases. This CDR3 contains 14 residues. The CDR3: CSANTGTPGGKLFF. CDR3 nucleotide sequence: TGCAGTGCTAATACAGGCACTCCTGGCGGAAAACTGTTTTTT.

The V and J genes are TRBV6-5 and TRBJ2-1, with D possibly being TRBD2 (6 bases). CDR3 size: 14 residues. The germline V gene encodes CDR1 MNHEY and CDR2 SVGAGI. Trimming took 7 bases from V and 0 from J, leaving 10 bases between them. The CDR3 sequence: CASNRGNSYNEQFF. CDR3 nucleotide sequence: TGTGCCAGCAACCGGGGGAACTCCTACAATGAGCAGTTCTTC.

This clonotype was counted a few times. The chain links TRBV5-5 to TRBJ2-3, with 8 bases identical to TRBD1. Trimming took 0 bases from V and 2 from J; bases not matched to a gene: 5. The CDR3 length is 16 residues. Germline-derived CDR1 and CDR2 are SGHKS and YYEKEE (reference sequence). CDR3 coding DNA: TGTGCCAGCAGCTTGGTGGCAGGGGGCTTCACAGATACGCAGTATTTT. Translated: CASSLVAGGFTDTQYF.

This clonotype occurred a few times. The chain has TRBV9 and TRBJ2-1; no definite D call. CDR3 length: 14 amino acids. The V end was cut by 2 bases, the J end by 3 bases, with 9 bases between. CDR1 is SGDLS, CDR2 YYNGEE, per germline. The chain's CDR3 is CASSVGPSYNEQFF. The CDR3 DNA reads as TGTGCCAGCAGCGTCGGTCCCAGCTACAATGAGCAGTTCTTC. The full variable domain, with the rest looked up from reference TRBV9 and TRBJ2-1, is DSGVTQTPKHLITATGQRVTLRCSPRSGDLSVYWYQQSLDQGLQFLIQYYNGEERAKGNILERFSAQQFPDLHSELNLSSLELGDSALYFCASSVGPSYNEQFFGPGTRLTVL.

There are a few counts of this clonotype. The chain carries TRBV7-2 and TRBJ1-3; 8 nucleotides agree with TRBD1. The CDR3 has 15 amino acids. Unmatched junction bases numbered 7, after V lost 5 bases and J lost 4 bases. Looked up from germline, CDR1 is SGHTA and CDR2 is FQGNSA. In DNA form, the CDR3 reads TGTGCCAGCAGCCCGGACAGGGTGGGAGGAAACACCATATATTTT. This encodes CASSPDRVGGNTIYF.

This chain connects TRBV5-1 to TRBJ2-2; D might be TRBD1 or TRBD2, each matching 5 bases. From germline, CDR1 is SGHRS and CDR2 YFSETQ. Trimming pared 3 bases from V and 0 bases from J, leaving 15 bases between. The CDR3 is 17 amino acids. The CDR3 nucleotides read TGCGCCAGCAGCTCGAACGGGGCTAACGCGAACACCGGGGAGCTGTTTTTT. Protein: CASSSNGANANTGELFF.

The CDR3 region has the DNA TGTGCCAGCAGCTTAAATATGGGACCGAACACTGAAGCTTTCTTT. It is translated as CASSLNMGPNTEAFF. The chain has TRBV7-9 and TRBJ1-1; possible D gene TRBD1, 5 bases. Germline V gene data show CDR1 as SEHNR and CDR2 as FQNEAQ (reference sequence). The CDR3 extends over 15 amino acids. Trimming pared 2 bases from V and 1 base from J, leaving 11 bases between.

At least ten counts were recorded for this clonotype. V gene TRBV3-1 combines with J gene TRBJ2-2; the D is unclear. V lost 4 bases and J 10 bases, leaving 10 bases between the germline ends. The CDR3 extends over 12 amino acids. CDR1 is LGHDT, CDR2 YNNKEL, per germline (reference sequence). The CDR3 DNA reads as TGTGCCAGCAGCCCAGAAGAGGAGGAGCTGTTTTTT. As protein: CASSPEEEELFF.

The rearrangement uses TRBV2 and TRBJ2-2, with a tentative D call TRBD1 (5 bases). The CDR3 has 13 residues. The germline V gene has CDR1 SNHLY and CDR2 FYNNEI. The ends were cut back, 8 bases at V and 6 bases at J, with 13 bases in the middle. CDR3 in amino acids: CASQPGRPGELFF. In nucleotides, the CDR3 is TGTGCCAGCCAGCCAGGGCGTCCCGGGGAGCTGTTTTTT.

V usage is TRBV6-4 and J usage is TRBJ2-7; 9 positions agree with TRBD1. CDR1 is MRHNA and CDR2 is SNTAGT in the germline V gene. J was trimmed by 4 bases and V by 2 bases; bases with no gene match: 9. This CDR3 is 16 amino acids long. CDR3 in DNA: TGTGCCAGCAGTGACGGCGACAGGGGGTGCAGGTACGAGCAGTACTTC. As protein: CASSDGDRGCRYEQYF.

This rearrangement joins TRBV6-2 or TRBV6-3 to TRBJ2-1, with TRBD2 matching 9 bases. The CDR3 sequence is 18 residues long. The germline gives CDR1 MNHEY, CDR2 SVGEGT. V dropped 0 bases and J dropped 8; count of bases not matched to a gene: 14. Here the CDR3 reads CASSYSISSGADFDEQFF. In DNA form, the CDR3 reads TGTGCCAGCAGTTACTCGATCTCTAGCGGGGCGGATTTTGATGAGCAGTTCTTC.

The rearrangement links TRBV18 to TRBJ1-1; possible D gene TRBD1, 6 bases. Germline values: CDR1 KGHSH, CDR2 LQKENI. Trimming took 5 bases from V and 2 from J, leaving 12 bases between them. This CDR3 has 14 amino acids. CDR3 coding DNA: TGTGCCAGCTCAGCAGGGGCGGGTAACACTGAAGCTTTCTTT. This codes for CASSAGAGNTEAFF.

There are many counts of this clonotype. The genes are TRBV24-1 and TRBJ2-2, with 10 bases identical to TRBD2. The germline CDR1 and CDR2 sequences are KGHDR and SFDVKD. The CDR3 has 16 residues. J gave up 6 bases and V 3 bases, and 6 bases lay outside the gene matches. The chain's CDR3 is CATSDISSGSPGELFF. The CDR3 DNA sequence: TGTGCCACCAGTGATATCTCTAGCGGGAGCCCCGGGGAGCTGTTTTTT.

A few counts support this clonotype. The chain employs TRBV18 and TRBJ2-7; no firm D call. Germline CDR1 KGHSH, CDR2 LQKENI. The CDR3 consists of 17 residues. The V gene lost 0 bases and the J gene lost 5 bases, with 20 bases spanning the gap. The DNA of the CDR3 is TGTGCCAGCTCACCACCAAGCTTACACCAAGGGTTGGACGAGCAGTACTTC. This codes for CASSPPSLHQGLDEQYF.

The V call is TRBV18, the J call TRBJ2-1; 10 positions agree with TRBD2. This CDR3 is built from 16 residues. Per the germline V gene, CDR1 is KGHSH and CDR2 is LQKENI. V shed 3 bases and J 5 bases; nucleotides not matched to a gene: 7. CDR3 in amino acids: CASSPTGSGGNNEQFF. The CDR3 coding sequence is TGTGCCAGCTCACCCACGGGTAGCGGGGGGAACAATGAGCAGTTCTTC.

The V gene is TRBV7-2, the J gene TRBJ2-1; tentative D call: TRBD2 (5 bases). There are 14 residues in the CDR3. Looked up from germline, CDR1 is SGHTA and CDR2 is FQGNSA. The ends were cut back, 1 base at V and 10 bases at J, with 14 bases in the middle. Here the CDR3 reads CASSLGVGPGEQFF. CDR3 coding DNA: TGTGCCAGCAGCTTAGGGGTAGGTCCGGGAGAGCAGTTCTTC. Drawing the rest from reference TRBV7-2 and TRBJ2-1, the complete variable domain is GAGVSQSPSNKVTEKGKDVELRCDPISGHTALYWYRQSLGQGLEFLIYFQGNSAPDKSGLPSDRFSAERTGGSVSTLTIQRTQQEDSAVYLCASSLGVGPGEQFFGPGTRLTVL.

This clonotype occurred a few times. The chain carries TRBV29-1 and TRBJ2-1; 7 bases line up with TRBD2. The germline gives CDR1 SQVTM, CDR2 ANQGSEA. J lost 3 bases, V lost 3 bases, and 5 bases had no gene match. The CDR3 is 14 residues long. The CDR3 sequence is CSVEFRGSYNEQFF. DNA of the CDR3: TGCAGCGTTGAGTTCCGCGGGAGCTACAATGAGCAGTTCTTC.

The V call is TRBV7-9, the J call TRBJ2-7, with D perhaps TRBD1 (5 bases). The CDR3 covers 14 residues. Germline CDR1 reads SEHNR; CDR2 reads FQNEAQ (reference sequence). V was pared by 4 bases and J by 0 bases, with 10 bases between. Here the CDR3 DNA reads TGTGCCAGCAGCTACAGGTCAAGCTCCTACGAGCAGTACTTC. Protein product: CASSYRSSSYEQYF.